This passage covers 26 T cell receptor beta chains from one sample sequenced in a study of blood T cell repertoires in COVID-19. Assay: immunoSEQ multiplex PCR; the TCRdb copy retains only in-frame clones and omits some. The sample shows 110,000 to 150,000 clones, 76% of them seen only once. Sequenced sample: peripheral blood. All receptors come from a man in his sixties with acute or convalescent COVID-19.

This chain links TRBV11-2 with TRBJ2-5, with 9 bases identical to TRBD2. CDR1 and CDR2 (germline): SGHAT, FQNNGV. The CDR3 is 15 residues long. The V segment lost 2 bases and the J segment 5 bases; nucleotides outside the gene matches: 6. The CDR3 protein is CASSLNSGSLETQYF. In DNA form, the CDR3 reads TGTGCCAGCAGCTTAAATAGCGGGAGTTTGGAGACCCAGTACTTC.

The J gene is TRBJ1-2, the V gene TRBV5-1; 8 nucleotides match TRBD1. Germline V gene sequence: CDR1 SGHRS, CDR2 YFSETQ. The V gene end was trimmed by 6 bases and the J gene end by 4 bases; junction bases not matched to a gene: 8. There are 14 residues in the CDR3. The CDR3 DNA is TGCGCCAGCAACCCAGGGGGCAGCAGCTATGGCTACACCTTC. Its protein is CASNPGGSSYGYTF.

The V gene is TRBV27, the J gene TRBJ1-2; 9 positions agree with TRBD1. The CDR3 covers 15 residues. Germline CDR1 and CDR2: MNHEY and SMNVEV (reference sequence). V was clipped by 6 bases and J by 8 bases; unmatched bases: 13. The CDR3 DNA sequence: TGTGCCAGCAGAACGGGACAGGGATTAACTATCGGCTACACCTTC. The encoded protein is CASRTGQGLTIGYTF.

About this clone itself: Other DNA sequences from this sample encode an identical CDR3 as well. The chain uses TRBV5-1 and TRBJ2-5; maybe TRBD2 (5 bases). CDR3 length equals 14 residues. Germline values: CDR1 SGHRS, CDR2 YFSETQ. Trimming took off 0 bases at V and 1 base at J, with 7 bases between the two ends. CDR3 coding DNA: TGCGCCAGCAGCTTGGCGGGGAGCCAAGAGACCCAGTACTTC. It specifies CASSLAGSQETQYF.

Only a few counts were recorded for this clone. This chain connects TRBV5-1 to TRBJ2-1; 8 bases match TRBD2. Germline CDR1 reads SGHRS; CDR2 reads YFSETQ. The CDR3 extends over 15 amino acids. The V gene end was trimmed by 3 bases and the J gene end by 4 bases; junction bases not matched to a gene: 6. CDR3 sequence: CASSSGGLAYNEQFF. The CDR3 nucleotides read TGCGCCAGCAGCTCAGGCGGACTAGCTTACAATGAGCAGTTCTTC.

The V call is TRBV28, the J call TRBJ2-2, with D perhaps TRBD1 (6 bases). Germline-derived CDR1 and CDR2 are MDHEN and SYDVKM. The CDR3 sequence is 15 residues long. With 7 bases removed from V and 4 bases from J, the gap between germline ends came to 16 bases. The CDR3 loop reads CASNVVQGITGELFF. CDR3 in DNA: TGTGCCAGCAATGTAGTACAGGGAATCACCGGGGAGCTGTTTTTT.

This chain joins TRBV7-3 and TRBJ2-5; maybe TRBD2 (5 bases). The CDR3 totals 13 residues. Between the trimmed V and J ends, which lost 5 bases and 7 bases, there was a span of 14 bases. Germline loops: CDR1 SGHTA, CDR2 FQGTGA. The chain's CDR3 is CASSKTGLGTQYF. CDR3 DNA sequence: TGTGCCAGCAGCAAAACGGGATTGGGGACCCAGTACTTC. Combining the CDR3 with reference TRBV7-3 and TRBJ2-5 gives the whole variable domain GAGVSQTPSNKVTEKGKYVELRCDPISGHTALYWYRQSLGQGPEFLIYFQGTGAADDSGLPNDRFFAVRPEGSVSTLKIQRTERGDSAVYLCASSKTGLGTQYFGPGTRLLVL.

This rearrangement joins TRBV6-2 or TRBV6-3 to TRBJ2-5; no clear D gene. The V end was cut by 2 bases, the J end by 5 bases, with 3 bases between. CDR1 and CDR2 from the germline V gene are MNHEY and SVGEGT. The CDR3 loop spans 11 amino acids. The CDR3 reads CASSYLETQYF. DNA of the CDR3: TGTGCCAGCAGTTACCTGGAGACCCAGTACTTC.

The chain uses TRBV3-1 (or the pseudogene TRBV3-2) and TRBJ2-3, with TRBD2 as a possible D gene (6 bases). Trimming stripped 2 bases from V and 11 bases from J, with 17 bases between. The germline gives CDR1 LGHDT, CDR2 YNNKEL (reference sequence). The CDR3 loop spans 14 amino acids. The CDR3, as DNA: TGTGCCAGCAGCCAATCGCCGGCGGGGCTTGGGCAGTATTTT. This encodes CASSQSPAGLGQYF.

This clone was observed a few times. The CDR3 bases are TGTGCCAGCAGACTGGACGCGGGGGAATACAATGAGCAGTTCTTC. It encodes CASRLDAGEYNEQFF. V gene TRBV6-5 combines with J gene TRBJ2-1; 7 bases map to TRBD2. Germline V gene lookup returns CDR1 MNHEY and CDR2 SVGAGI. This CDR3 contains 15 residues. The junction had 9 bases not matched to a gene; V was cut back by 6 bases and J by 4 bases.

The rearrangement links TRBV2 to TRBJ2-5; 9 bases are shared with TRBD1. Germline CDR1 and CDR2: SNHLY and FYNNEI. V lost 4 bases, J lost 8 bases, and 8 bases stayed unmatched. The CDR3 runs 14 residues. The CDR3 nucleotides are TGTGCCAGCAGTGCTGAACAGGGGGCGCGAACCCAGTACTTC. As protein: CASSAEQGARTQYF.

CDR3 DNA: TGTGCCAGCAGCGTGGACGAGGGGGCCGGTGGCTACACCTTC. Translated, it gives CASSVDEGAGGYTF. The V call is TRBV5-4, the J call TRBJ1-2; 7 positions match TRBD1. Trimming took 4 bases from V and 7 from J; bases not matched to a gene: 10. CDR1 is SGHNT and CDR2 is YYREEE in the germline V gene (reference sequence). The CDR3 spans 14 residues.

The rearrangement uses TRBV5-4 and TRBJ2-1; the D is unclear. V was trimmed by 0 bases and J by 7 bases, leaving 5 bases between them. The CDR3 totals 12 residues. CDR1 is SGHNT, CDR2 YYREEE, per germline (reference sequence). The CDR3 loop reads CASSLVSNEQFF. CDR3 nucleotide sequence: TGTGCCAGCAGCTTGGTGTCGAATGAGCAGTTCTTC.

This chain uses TRBV28 with TRBJ2-5, with 7 bases that match TRBD2. CDR1 MDHEN and CDR2 SYDVKM come from the germline V gene. The ends lost 6 bases at V and 5 bases at J; junction bases unmatched: 12. This CDR3 spans 15 amino acids. The CDR3 protein is CASSPAAGRGETQYF. The CDR3 DNA follows: TGTGCCAGCAGCCCGGCTGCAGGGCGGGGGGAGACCCAGTACTTC.

This clone was picked up a small number of times. The chain links TRBV4-1 to TRBJ2-1; 8 bases are a match to TRBD1. This CDR3 has 14 amino acids. V shed 1 base and J 7 bases; nucleotides not matched to a gene: 3. From germline, CDR1 is MGHRA and CDR2 YSYEKL. Here the CDR3 reads CASSQGTGNNEQFF. The DNA of the CDR3 is TGCGCCAGCAGCCAAGGGACAGGGAATAATGAGCAGTTCTTC.

The chain carries TRBV11-2 and TRBJ2-4, with TRBD1 as a possible D gene (5 bases). This CDR3 contains 13 residues. Per the germline V gene, CDR1 is SGHAT and CDR2 is FQNNGV. Trimming took off 0 bases at V and 7 bases at J, with 7 bases between the two ends. The CDR3 nucleotides are TGTGCCAGCAGCTTAGAACCAGGGAACATTCAGTACTTC. It is translated as CASSLEPGNIQYF.

V usage is TRBV6-6 and J usage is TRBJ2-5; maybe TRBD1 (6 bases). Germline V gene sequence: CDR1 MNHNY, CDR2 SVGAGI (reference sequence). The CDR3 spans 13 residues. Trimming took off 5 bases at V and 9 bases at J, with 16 bases between the two ends. The CDR3 is CASSTQGKRAQYF. The CDR3 bases are TGTGCCAGCAGTACCCAGGGGAAGAGGGCCCAGTACTTC.

The rearrangement links TRBV9 to TRBJ2-3, with 9 bases matching TRBD2. This CDR3 region has 15 residues. With V trimmed by 3 bases and J by 2 bases, 4 bases remained unmatched. Looked up from germline, CDR1 is SGDLS and CDR2 is YYNGEE. The CDR3 region has the DNA TGTGCCAGCAGCGCGGGGACTAGCCTCACAGATACGCAGTATTTT. It yields the protein CASSAGTSLTDTQYF.

This clone appeared a single time. The chain has TRBV5-1 and TRBJ2-3; D is perhaps TRBD1 (6 bases). The germline V and J ends were trimmed by 5 bases and 3 bases, with 10 bases remaining between them. The CDR3 has 13 amino acids. The germline gives CDR1 SGHRS, CDR2 YFSETQ. The CDR3 DNA sequence: TGCGCCAGCAGATTCGGGACAACAGATACGCAGTATTTT. This gives the protein CASRFGTTDTQYF. Supplemented by reference TRBV5-1 and TRBJ2-3, the full variable domain reads KAGVTQTPRYLIKTRGQQVTLSCSPISGHRSVSWYQQTPGQGLQFLFEYFSETQRNKGNFPGRFSGRQFSNSRSEMNVSTLELGDSALYLCASRFGTTDTQYFGPGTRLTVL.

The chain has TRBV19 and TRBJ2-5; TRBD1 matches at 8 bases. Germline V gene data show CDR1 as LNHDA and CDR2 as SQIVND (reference sequence). The CDR3 has 14 amino acids. Trimming at V came to 2 bases and at J to 5 bases, leaving 4 bases not matched to a gene. CDR3 residues: CASSISQGAETQYF. CDR3 nucleotide sequence: TGTGCCAGTAGTATAAGTCAGGGGGCGGAGACCCAGTACTTC. Full variable domain (missing parts from reference TRBV19 and TRBJ2-5): DGGITQSPKYLFRKEGQNVTLSCEQNLNHDAMYWYRQDPGQGLRLIYYSQIVNDFQKGDIAEGYSVSREKKESFPLTVTSAQKNPTAFYLCASSISQGAETQYFGPGTRLLVL.

The gene calls are TRBV5-1 and TRBJ2-2; no firm D call. This CDR3 is built from 15 residues. The germline V and J ends were trimmed by 0 bases and 2 bases, with 8 bases remaining between them. The germline V gene has CDR1 SGHRS and CDR2 YFSETQ. CDR3 residues: CASSLAVTNTGELFF. CDR3 bases: TGCGCCAGCAGCTTGGCGGTGACTAACACCGGGGAGCTGTTTTTT. Together with reference TRBV5-1 and TRBJ2-2, the CDR3 gives the full variable domain: KAGVTQTPRYLIKTRGQQVTLSCSPISGHRSVSWYQQTPGQGLQFLFEYFSETQRNKGNFPGRFSGRQFSNSRSEMNVSTLELGDSALYLCASSLAVTNTGELFFGEGSRLTVL.

This clone was seen once. The rearrangement uses TRBV18 and TRBJ2-3; the D gene is possibly TRBD2 (6 bases). The CDR3 has 16 amino acids. Trimming shortened V by 0 bases and J by 5 bases, and 15 bases separated the two germline ends. Looked up from germline, CDR1 is KGHSH and CDR2 is LQKENI. The CDR3 DNA is TGTGCCAGCTCACCACCGGTCGGGGGAGCAGAAGATACGCAGTATTTT. This gives the protein CASSPPVGGAEDTQYF.

Only one count was recorded for this clone. CDR3 coding DNA: TGCAGCGTTACAGGGGGCGCGGCAGATGGCTACACCTTC. Translation gives CSVTGGAADGYTF. The rearrangement uses TRBV29-1 and TRBJ1-2, with 9 bases identical to TRBD1. With 5 bases clipped from V and 6 bases from J, the junction kept 7 bases outside the gene matches. The CDR3 contains 13 residues. Germline CDR1 and CDR2: SQVTM and ANQGSEA.

Notes on this clone: Other DNA sequences in the same sample also yield this CDR3. CDR3 sequence reads: CASSYTSGNTGELFF. CDR3 in DNA: TGTGCCAGCAGTTACACTAGCGGGAACACCGGGGAGCTGTTTTTT. The rearrangement links TRBV6-5 to TRBJ2-2, with TRBD2 identical over 8 bases. The CDR3 is 15 residues long. Germline V gene lookup returns CDR1 MNHEY and CDR2 SVGAGI. Trimming took 2 bases from V and 1 from J; bases not matched to a gene: 0.

V is TRBV6-5 and J is TRBJ2-3; no definite D call. V lost 6 bases and J lost 4, with 8 bases in between. The CDR3 runs to 12 residues. The germline V gene has CDR1 MNHEY and CDR2 SVGAGI. CDR3 protein: CASSSSSDTQYF. The CDR3 DNA reads TGTGCCAGCAGCTCCTCTTCAGATACGCAGTATTTT.

J is TRBJ1-1 and V is TRBV2, with a possible D match to TRBD1 (6 bases). This CDR3 has 14 residues. Trimming left V 7 bases short and J 0 bases short, with 12 bases between. Germline-derived CDR1 and CDR2 are SNHLY and FYNNEI. Here the CDR3 reads CASTRDTLNTEAFF. CDR3 bases: TGTGCCAGCACCCGGGACACCTTGAACACTGAAGCTTTCTTT.